What follows are 21 T cell receptor beta chains derived from one specimen sequenced in a study of metastatic and nonmetastatic thyroid tumors. Patients were all untreated before their thyroid surgery. TCRdb re-analyzed the PCR reads through MiXCR. The sample shows 25,000 to 35,000 clones, about 16% of them seen only once. Sequencing used blood. These receptor sequences come from a female donor with papillary thyroid cancer or a benign thyroid nodule (not recorded which). Some clones in this sample may be carry-over from other donors' samples.

J is TRBJ2-1 and V is TRBV12-3 or TRBV12-4, with 9 nucleotides matching TRBD1. This CDR3 region has 17 residues. The V gene end was trimmed by 7 bases and the J gene end by 2 bases; junction bases not matched to a gene: 12. CDR3 protein: CASNLPPGQGTYNEQFF. CDR3 sequence (DNA): TGTGCCAGCAACCTCCCCCCGGGACAGGGAACCTACAATGAGCAGTTCTTC.

This clone was detected ten times or more. The chain couples TRBV30 to TRBJ1-1; 7 bases are a match to TRBD1. The CDR3 spans 13 residues. V lost 0 bases to trimming and J lost 5 bases; unmatched junction nucleotides: 3. Germline V gene sequence: CDR1 GTSNPN, CDR2 SVGIG (reference sequence). CDR3 DNA sequence: TGTGCCTGGAGTGTCGGCAGGGGGACTGAAGCTTTCTTT. This codes for CAWSVGRGTEAFF.

This clone occurred many times. The chain uses TRBV2 and TRBJ2-2, with D possibly matching TRBD1 (6 bases). V lost 6 bases and J lost 2, with 13 bases in between. The V gene's germline CDR1 is SNHLY and CDR2 FYNNEI. The CDR3 has 15 residues. CDR3 sequence: CASRPRQVNTGELFF. The CDR3 DNA reads as TGTGCCAGCAGGCCTAGACAGGTTAACACCGGGGAGCTGTTTTTT.

This clone was observed at least ten times. The same CDR3 can be traced to other DNA sequences in this sample. This chain connects TRBV28 to TRBJ1-3; 7 positions agree with TRBD1. The CDR3 runs 15 residues. Trimming removed 2 bases from V and 1 base from J; junction bases left unmatched: 2. In germline, CDR1 is MDHEN, CDR2 SYDVKM. DNA for the CDR3: TGTGCCAGCAGTTTAGGCAGGGGGTCTGGAAACACCATATATTTT. Amino acids: CASSLGRGSGNTIYF.

This clone was seen repeatedly, ten times or more. This chain connects TRBV18 to TRBJ1-2; D gene unclear. The germline V gene encodes CDR1 KGHSH and CDR2 LQKENI. This CDR3 contains 14 residues. V lost 5 bases to trimming and J lost 2 bases, with 12 bases between them. In DNA, the CDR3 is TGTGCCAGCTCAACCGACACGGGCAACTATGGCTACACCTTC. Its translation is CASSTDTGNYGYTF.

This clone was found many times. The rearrangement joins TRBV7-8 to TRBJ1-3; no reliable D call. The CDR3 consists of 15 residues. Trimming stripped 0 bases from V and 0 bases from J, with 6 bases between. Germline V gives CDR1 SGHVS, CDR2 FQNEAQ. In nucleotides, the CDR3 is TGTGCCAGCAGCTTAGCCAGTGACTCTGGAAACACCATATATTTT. As protein: CASSLASDSGNTIYF.

The V call is TRBV6-2 or TRBV6-3, the J call TRBJ2-1, with 16 bases fitting TRBD2. The V gene's germline CDR1 is MNHEY and CDR2 SVGEGT. The CDR3 covers 17 residues. V gave up 0 bases and J gave up 8 bases; unmatched junction bases: 4. In DNA form, the CDR3 reads TGTGCCAGCAGTTACTCGGGGACTAGCGGGAGGGTCCATGAGCAGTTCTTC. Translating gives CASSYSGTSGRVHEQFF.

By sample fraction, this clone is medium-sized. The chain combines TRBV6-1 with TRBJ2-2; TRBD1 matches 9 bases. The CDR3 contains 15 residues. Germline V gene sequence: CDR1 MNHNS, CDR2 SASEGT. V trimming: 7 bases; J trimming: 6 bases; junction bases outside the gene matches: 9. This CDR3 is CASILGTGSPGELFF. The CDR3 DNA follows: TGTGCCAGCATCCTCGGGACAGGGTCTCCCGGGGAGCTGTTTTTT.

A note on this clone: One end of the junction fails to match germline, which may point to a read error. V and J are TRBV10-3 and TRBJ2-1; 7 bases match TRBD1. CDR1 is ENHRY and CDR2 is SYGVKD in the germline V gene. The CDR3 has 12 amino acids. The CDR3 loop reads CAISSSRDSVLF. CDR3 nucleotide sequence: TGTGCCATCAGTTCATCCCGGGACAGTGTGCTCTTC.

Many counts were recorded for this clone. The gene calls are TRBV20-1 and TRBJ2-5, with D perhaps TRBD1 or TRBD2 (6 bases each). The V end lost 5 bases, the J end lost 1 base, and 14 bases lay between the germline ends. The CDR3 has 14 residues. CDR1 DFQATT and CDR2 SNEGSKA come from the germline V gene (reference sequence). CDR3 residues: CSASRGAGQETQYF. CDR3 sequence (DNA): TGCAGTGCTTCTAGGGGGGCCGGCCAAGAGACCCAGTACTTC.

This clone was counted many times. This sequence joins TRBV11-2 and TRBJ2-2; 8 positions match TRBD2. The CDR3 is made up of 16 amino acids. The junction had 10 bases not matched to a gene; V was cut back by 3 bases and J by 7 bases. Germline-derived CDR1 and CDR2 are SGHAT and FQNNGV. The CDR3 bases are TGTGCCAGCAGCTTTGATCCGGGAGCGGGAGACGGGGAGCTGTTTTTT. Protein sequence: CASSFDPGAGDGELFF. Drawing the rest from reference TRBV11-2 and TRBJ2-2, the complete variable domain is EAGVAQSPRYKIIEKRQSVAFWCNPISGHATLYWYQQILGQGPKLLIQFQNNGVVDDSQLPKDRFSAERLKGVDSTLKIQPAKLEDSAVYLCASSFDPGAGDGELFFGEGSRLTVL.

V usage is TRBV24-1 and J usage is TRBJ1-5, with D unclear. Trimming took 5 bases from V and 0 from J, leaving 4 bases between them. This CDR3 comprises 13 residues. Germline CDR1 reads KGHDR; CDR2 reads SFDVKD. The CDR3 is CATSGDSNQPQHF. For the CDR3, the DNA is TGTGCCACCAGTGGTGATAGCAATCAGCCCCAGCATTTT.

This clone turned up a few times. This may be a read error: a much more frequent sequence differs by one nucleotide. Here the CDR3 DNA reads TGTGCCAACAGTGAGAAGGTTAGCGGGGAGGGGACAGATACGCAGTATTTT. It specifies CANSEKVSGEGTDTQYF. V usage is TRBV6-1 and J usage is TRBJ2-3; TRBD2 aligns across 8 bases. The CDR3 sequence is 17 residues long. Germline V gene lookup returns CDR1 MNHNS and CDR2 SASEGT.

The table lists this clone with many counts. Here the CDR3 DNA reads TGTGCCAGCAAAACTCAGGGGCCCTATGGCTACACCTTC. Its protein is CASKTQGPYGYTF. The chain uses TRBV6-2 or TRBV6-3 and TRBJ1-2, with a tentative D call TRBD1 (6 bases). Per the germline V gene, CDR1 is MNHEY and CDR2 is SVGEGT. The CDR3 length is 13 residues. V was clipped by 7 bases and J by 4 bases, with 13 bases between them.

This clone was seen at least ten times. Possible read error: a much larger clone is one base away. The rearrangement uses TRBV4-2 and TRBJ1-3; D call uncertain. Germline V CDR1 and CDR2: LGHNA, YNFKEQ. The CDR3 has 13 residues. The V and J ends lost 6 bases and 0 bases respectively, with 6 bases between them. The CDR3 spells CASRGNSGNTIYF. In nucleotides, the CDR3 is TGTGCCAGCAGGGGGAACTCTGGAAACACCATATATTTT.

A note on this clone: A much larger clone sits a single nucleotide away, making a read error possible. The rearrangement links TRBV19 to TRBJ2-3, with 12 nucleotides matching TRBD2. After removal of 11 bases from V and 2 bases from J, the junction contained 14 bases not matched to a gene. The germline gives CDR1 LNHDA, CDR2 SQIVND (reference sequence). This CDR3 is built from 17 residues. The CDR3 reads CAGKGASGGAPTDTQYF. For the CDR3, the DNA is TGTGCCGGTAAAGGGGCTAGCGGGGGGGCCCCCACAGATACGCAGTATTTT.

This clone has ten or more counts. The chain joins TRBV5-4 to TRBJ2-1, with 8 bases matching TRBD1. V lost 0 bases, J lost 4 bases, and 9 bases stayed unmatched. CDR1 and CDR2 from the germline V gene are SGHNT and YYREEE (reference sequence). The CDR3 extends over 17 amino acids. The CDR3 DNA sequence: TGTGCCAGCAGCTTGGCCGCGTCAGGGGGCGGGTACAATGAGCAGTTCTTC. Translation: CASSLAASGGGYNEQFF.

This clone was counted ten times or more. The genes are TRBV28 and TRBJ1-4; maybe TRBD1 (6 bases). V was clipped by 6 bases and J by 6 bases, with 14 bases between them. The CDR3 sequence is 14 residues long. Germline CDR1 and CDR2: MDHEN and SYDVKM. CDR3 bases: TGTGCCAGCAGCCTAAGGGGGGGGGATGAAAAACTGTTTTTT. Encoded protein: CASSLRGGDEKLFF.

Only a few counts were recorded for this clone. This may stem from a read error, because a much larger clone lies one nucleotide away. Distinct nucleotide sequences in the sample also encode this CDR3. This chain uses TRBV12-3 or TRBV12-4 with TRBJ2-2, with D perhaps assigned TRBD1 or TRBD2 (6 bases each). The CDR3 is 15 residues long. The CDR3 loop reads CASSLGGANTGELFF. The CDR3 DNA sequence: TGTGCCAGCAGTTTGGGGGGCGCGAACACCGGGGAGCTGTTTTTC.

This clone has ten or more counts. At one end, the junction sequence differs from germline, possibly due to a read error. Distinct nucleotide sequences in the sample also encode this CDR3. This chain uses TRBV12-3 or TRBV12-4 with TRBJ2-1, with D possibly matching TRBD1 (6 bases). This CDR3 contains 15 residues. CDR3 coding DNA: TGCGCCAGCAGTCACAGGGTGGGCTCCTACAATGAGCAGTTCTTC. This encodes CASSHRVGSYNEQFF.

The CDR3 DNA is TGCAGTGCTAGCCAGGGTCTGCGGGAGGCGTCCGGGGAGCTGTTTTTT. It codes for CSASQGLREASGELFF. The gene calls are TRBV20-1 and TRBJ2-2, with 8 nucleotides matching TRBD2. Germline CDR1 is DFQATT and CDR2 is SNEGSKA (reference sequence). This CDR3 is built from 16 residues. The V segment lost 3 bases and the J segment 6 bases; nucleotides outside the gene matches: 12.